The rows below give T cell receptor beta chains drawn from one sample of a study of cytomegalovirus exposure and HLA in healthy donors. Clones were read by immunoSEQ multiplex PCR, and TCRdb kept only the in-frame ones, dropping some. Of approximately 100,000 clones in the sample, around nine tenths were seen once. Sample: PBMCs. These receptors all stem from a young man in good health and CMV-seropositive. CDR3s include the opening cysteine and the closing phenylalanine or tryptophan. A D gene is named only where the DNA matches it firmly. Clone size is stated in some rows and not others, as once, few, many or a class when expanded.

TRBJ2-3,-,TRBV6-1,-,TGTGCCAGCATTAGGACACTTTCTAGCACAGATACGCAGTATTTT,CASIRTLSSTDTQYF
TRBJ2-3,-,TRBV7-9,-,TGTGCCAGCAGCTTAGGGTCGCTAGCTTCAGATACGCAGTATTTT,CASSLGSLASDTQYF
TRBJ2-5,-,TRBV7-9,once,TGTGCCAGCAGCTTATCAGATAACGTAGAGACCCAGTACTTC,CASSLSDNVETQYF
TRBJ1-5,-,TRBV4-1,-,TGCGCCAGCAGCCAAGATGGGGGGGCAGGGTGGGTTCAGCCCCAGCATTTT,CASSQDGGAGWVQPQHF
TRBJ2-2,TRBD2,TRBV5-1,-,TGCGCCAGCAGTTTTGGCGGGGGGACCGGCACCGGGGAGCTGTTTTTT,CASSFGGGTGTGELFF
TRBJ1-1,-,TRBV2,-,TGTGCCAGCAGTACCCAGGTCCAGGGCACTGAAGCTTTCTTT,CASSTQVQGTEAFF
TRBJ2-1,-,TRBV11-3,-,TGTGCCAGCGGGGCGGGAAGGAATGAGCAGTTCTTC,CASGAGRNEQFF
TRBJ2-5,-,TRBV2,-,TGTGCCAGCATTAAGGGAGGCGGTATGGAGACCCAGTACTTC,CASIKGGGMETQYF
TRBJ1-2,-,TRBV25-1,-,TGTGCCAGCAGTGACTACAGAAACTATGGCTACACCTTC,CASSDYRNYGYTF
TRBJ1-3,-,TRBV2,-,TGTGCCAGCAAGCAGGAATCCTCTGGAAACACCATATATTTT,CASKQESSGNTIYF
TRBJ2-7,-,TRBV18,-,TGTGCCAGCTCACCAAATCCGGGACACTTCTACGAGCAGTACTTC,CASSPNPGHFYEQYF
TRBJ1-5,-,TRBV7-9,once,TGTGCCAGCAGCTTGGGTGGAGGTCAGCCCCAGCATTTT,CASSLGGGQPQHF
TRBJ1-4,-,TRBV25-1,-,TGTGCCAGCAGTCCCCCGGTGGAGGCCCGGGCTGAAAAACTGTTTTTT,CASSPPVEARAEKLFF
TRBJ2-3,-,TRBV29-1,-,TGCAGCGTTGACCCACGACAGTTCACAGATACGCAGTATTTT,CSVDPRQFTDTQYF
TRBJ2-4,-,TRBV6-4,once,TGTGCCAGCAGTGACCGTATTCTGGCCAAAAACATTCAGTACTTC,CASSDRILAKNIQYF
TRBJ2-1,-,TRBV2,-,TGTGCCAGCACCCCGCGGGCTAGCTCCTACAATGAGCAGTTCTTC,CASTPRASSYNEQFF